This T cell receptor beta chain was sequenced during a study of CD8 T cells in ankylosing spondylitis. This clonotype has a count of ten or more. The CDR3 contains 15 residues. V lost 7 bases, J lost 5 bases, and 12 bases stayed unmatched. CDR1 is SQVTM, CDR2 ANQGSEA, per germline. In TCRdb, the 5' RACE reads were re-called with MiXCR into one record per CDR3 protein. The data show roughly 160,000 distinct CDR3 sequences, more than 9% seen once. This clonotype was sampled from a male donor with ankylosing spondylitis or in good health (not recorded which). The material sequenced was blood, either unsorted or a sorted T cell fraction (not recorded which). V and J are TRBV29-1 and TRBJ2-2, with 8 bases identical to TRBD1. CDR3 DNA sequence: TGCAGCGCTAAGGGCCCGGGACAGGAGACCGGGGAGCTGTTTTTT. This codes for CSAKGPGQETGELFF.